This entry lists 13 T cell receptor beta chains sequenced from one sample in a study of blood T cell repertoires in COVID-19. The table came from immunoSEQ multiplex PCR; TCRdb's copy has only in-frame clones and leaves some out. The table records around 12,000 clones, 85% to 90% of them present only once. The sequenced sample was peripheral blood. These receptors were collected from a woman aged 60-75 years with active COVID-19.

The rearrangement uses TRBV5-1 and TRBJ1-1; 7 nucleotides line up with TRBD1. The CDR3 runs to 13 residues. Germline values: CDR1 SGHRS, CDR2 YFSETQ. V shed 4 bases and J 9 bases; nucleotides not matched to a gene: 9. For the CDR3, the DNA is TGCGCCAGCAGCGGTACAGGGGAGCTTAAAGCTTTCTTT. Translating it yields CASSGTGELKAFF.

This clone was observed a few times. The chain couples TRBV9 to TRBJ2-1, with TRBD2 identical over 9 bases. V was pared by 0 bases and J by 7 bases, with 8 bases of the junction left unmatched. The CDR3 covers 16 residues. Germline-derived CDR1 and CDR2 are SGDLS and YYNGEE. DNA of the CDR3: TGTGCCAGCAGCGTAGCTCTGCGGGGGGGTGAAAATGAGCAGTTCTTC. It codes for CASSVALRGGENEQFF. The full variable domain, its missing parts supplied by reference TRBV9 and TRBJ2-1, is DSGVTQTPKHLITATGQRVTLRCSPRSGDLSVYWYQQSLDQGLQFLIQYYNGEERAKGNILERFSAQQFPDLHSELNLSSLELGDSALYFCASSVALRGGENEQFFGPGTRLTVL.

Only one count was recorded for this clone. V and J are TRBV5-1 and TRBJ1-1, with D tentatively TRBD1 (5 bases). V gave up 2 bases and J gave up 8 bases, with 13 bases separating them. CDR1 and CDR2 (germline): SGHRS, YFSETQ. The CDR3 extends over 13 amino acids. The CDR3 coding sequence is TGCGCCAGCAGCTTAGGTCAGGGCTGGGAAGCTTTCTTT. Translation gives CASSLGQGWEAFF.

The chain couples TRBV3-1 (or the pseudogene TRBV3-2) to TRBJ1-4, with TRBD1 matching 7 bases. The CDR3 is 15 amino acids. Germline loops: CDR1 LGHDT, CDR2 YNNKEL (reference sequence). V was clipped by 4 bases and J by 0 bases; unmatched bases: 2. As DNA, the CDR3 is TGTGCCAGCAGCCTCGGGACAGCAACTAATGAAAAACTGTTTTTT. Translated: CASSLGTATNEKLFF.

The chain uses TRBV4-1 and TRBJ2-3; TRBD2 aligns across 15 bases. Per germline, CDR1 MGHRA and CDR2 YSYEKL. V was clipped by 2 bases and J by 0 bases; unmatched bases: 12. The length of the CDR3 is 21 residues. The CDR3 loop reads CASSQPGTSGGPSSSTDTQYF. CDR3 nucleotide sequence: TGCGCCAGCAGCCAACCGGGGACTAGCGGGGGGCCGAGTTCTAGCACAGATACGCAGTATTTT.

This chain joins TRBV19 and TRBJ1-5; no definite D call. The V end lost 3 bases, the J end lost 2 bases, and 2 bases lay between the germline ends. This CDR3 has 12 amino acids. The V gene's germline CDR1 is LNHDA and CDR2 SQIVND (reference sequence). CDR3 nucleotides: TGTGCCAGTAGTATCGGCAATCAGCCCCAGCATTTT. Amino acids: CASSIGNQPQHF. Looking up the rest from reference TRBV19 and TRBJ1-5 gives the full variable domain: DGGITQSPKYLFRKEGQNVTLSCEQNLNHDAMYWYRQDPGQGLRLIYYSQIVNDFQKGDIAEGYSVSREKKESFPLTVTSAQKNPTAFYLCASSIGNQPQHFGDGTRLSIL.

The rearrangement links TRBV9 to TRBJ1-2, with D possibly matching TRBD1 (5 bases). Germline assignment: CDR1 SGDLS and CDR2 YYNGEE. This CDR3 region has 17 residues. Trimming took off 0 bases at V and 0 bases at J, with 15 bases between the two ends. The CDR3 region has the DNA TGTGCCAGCAGCGTAGGTATAGGGGAACTGGCTAACTATGGCTACACCTTC. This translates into CASSVGIGELANYGYTF.

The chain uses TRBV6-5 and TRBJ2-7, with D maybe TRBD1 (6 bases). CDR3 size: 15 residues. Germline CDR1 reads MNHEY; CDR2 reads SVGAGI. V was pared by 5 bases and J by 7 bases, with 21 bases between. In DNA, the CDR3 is TGTGCCAGCAGTAAACAGGGTACGACCACAGTAGAGCAGTACGTC. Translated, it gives CASSKQGTTTVEQYV.

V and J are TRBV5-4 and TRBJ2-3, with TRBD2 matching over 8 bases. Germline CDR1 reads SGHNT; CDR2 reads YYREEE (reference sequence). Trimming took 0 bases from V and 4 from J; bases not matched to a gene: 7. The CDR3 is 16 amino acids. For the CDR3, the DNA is TGTGCCAGCAGCTTGGAGCGGGGGCGCCGAGCAGATACGCAGTATTTT. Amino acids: CASSLERGRRADTQYF.

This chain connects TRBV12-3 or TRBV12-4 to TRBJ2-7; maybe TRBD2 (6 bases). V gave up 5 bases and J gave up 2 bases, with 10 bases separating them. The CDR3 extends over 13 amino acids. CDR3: CASSHLAAYEQYF. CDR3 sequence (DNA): TGTGCCAGCAGTCATTTAGCGGCCTACGAGCAGTACTTC.

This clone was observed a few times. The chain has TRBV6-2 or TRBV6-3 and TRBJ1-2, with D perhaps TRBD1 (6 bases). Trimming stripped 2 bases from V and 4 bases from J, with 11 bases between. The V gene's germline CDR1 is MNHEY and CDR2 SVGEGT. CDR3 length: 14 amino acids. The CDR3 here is CASSYLTGIYGYTF. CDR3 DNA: TGTGCCAGCAGTTACCTGACAGGAATCTATGGCTACACCTTC.

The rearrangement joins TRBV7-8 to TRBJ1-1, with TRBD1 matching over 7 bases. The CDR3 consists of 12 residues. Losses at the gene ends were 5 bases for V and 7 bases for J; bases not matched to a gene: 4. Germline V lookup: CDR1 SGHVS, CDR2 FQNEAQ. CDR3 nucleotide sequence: TGTGCCAGCAGCGGGAACAGGGGTGAAGCTTTCTTT. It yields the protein CASSGNRGEAFF.

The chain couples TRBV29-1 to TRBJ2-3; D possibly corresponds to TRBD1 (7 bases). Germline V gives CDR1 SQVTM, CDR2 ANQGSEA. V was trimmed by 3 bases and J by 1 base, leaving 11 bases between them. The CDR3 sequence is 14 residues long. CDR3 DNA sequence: TGCAGCGTTGATGACAGGGAGGGCACAGATACGCAGTATTTT. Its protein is CSVDDREGTDTQYF.